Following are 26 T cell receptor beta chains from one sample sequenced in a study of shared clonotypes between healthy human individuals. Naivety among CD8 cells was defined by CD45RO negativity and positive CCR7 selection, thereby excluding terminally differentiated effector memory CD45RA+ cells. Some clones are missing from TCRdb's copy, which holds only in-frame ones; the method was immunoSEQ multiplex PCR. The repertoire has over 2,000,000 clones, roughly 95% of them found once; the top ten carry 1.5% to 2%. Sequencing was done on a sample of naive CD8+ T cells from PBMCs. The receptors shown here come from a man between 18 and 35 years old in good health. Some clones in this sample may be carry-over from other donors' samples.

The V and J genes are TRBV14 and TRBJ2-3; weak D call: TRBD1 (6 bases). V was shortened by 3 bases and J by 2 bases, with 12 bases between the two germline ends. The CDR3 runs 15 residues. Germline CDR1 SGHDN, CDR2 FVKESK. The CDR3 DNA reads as TGTGCCAGCAGCCACTTAGGGGGTTCCACAGATACGCAGTATTTT. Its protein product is CASSHLGGSTDTQYF.

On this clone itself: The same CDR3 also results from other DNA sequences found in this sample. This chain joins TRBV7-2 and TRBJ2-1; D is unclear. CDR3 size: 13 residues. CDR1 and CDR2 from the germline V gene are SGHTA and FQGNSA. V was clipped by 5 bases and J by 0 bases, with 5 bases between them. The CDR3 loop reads CASSPTSYNEQFF. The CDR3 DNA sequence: TGTGCCAGCAGCCCCACCTCCTACAATGAGCAGTTCTTC.

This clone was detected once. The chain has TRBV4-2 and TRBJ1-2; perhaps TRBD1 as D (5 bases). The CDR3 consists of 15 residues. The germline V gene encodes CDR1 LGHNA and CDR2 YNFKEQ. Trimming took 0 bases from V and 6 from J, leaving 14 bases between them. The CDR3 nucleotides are TGTGCCAGCAGCCAAGATGGGGGGTTTCTGGATGGCTACACCTTC. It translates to CASSQDGGFLDGYTF.

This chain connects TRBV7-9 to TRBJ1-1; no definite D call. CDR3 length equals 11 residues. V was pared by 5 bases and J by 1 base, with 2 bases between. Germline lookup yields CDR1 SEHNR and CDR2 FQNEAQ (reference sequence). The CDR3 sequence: CASSGNTEAFF. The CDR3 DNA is TGTGCCAGCAGCGGGAACACTGAAGCTTTCTTT.

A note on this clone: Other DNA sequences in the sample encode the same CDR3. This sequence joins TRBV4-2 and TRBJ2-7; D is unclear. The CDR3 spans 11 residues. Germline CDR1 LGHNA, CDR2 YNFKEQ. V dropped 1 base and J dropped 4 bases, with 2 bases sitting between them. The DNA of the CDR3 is TGTGCCAGCAGCCAAGCATACGAGCAGTACTTC. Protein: CASSQAYEQYF.

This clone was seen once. DNA of the CDR3: TGTGCCAGCAGCTTGGAGGAGGCCAGCACAGATACGCAGTATTTT. Encoded protein: CASSLEEASTDTQYF. The J gene is TRBJ2-3, the V gene TRBV5-6, with a weak D call TRBD2 (5 bases). The CDR3 totals 15 residues. The germline V gene encodes CDR1 SGHDT and CDR2 YYEEEE. The V and J ends lost 0 bases and 0 bases respectively, with 8 bases between them.

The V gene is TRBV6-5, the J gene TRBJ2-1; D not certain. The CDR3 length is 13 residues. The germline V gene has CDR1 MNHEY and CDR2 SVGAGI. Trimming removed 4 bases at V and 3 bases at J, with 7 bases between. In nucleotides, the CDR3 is TGTGCCAGCAGTTTTGGGTTCTACAATGAGCAGTTCTTC. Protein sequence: CASSFGFYNEQFF.

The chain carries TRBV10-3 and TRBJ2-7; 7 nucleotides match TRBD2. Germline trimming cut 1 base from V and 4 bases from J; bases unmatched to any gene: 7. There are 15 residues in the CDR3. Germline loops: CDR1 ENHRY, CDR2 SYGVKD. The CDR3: CAISELLAGHYEQYF. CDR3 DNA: TGTGCCATCAGTGAGTTATTAGCGGGCCATTACGAGCAGTACTTC.

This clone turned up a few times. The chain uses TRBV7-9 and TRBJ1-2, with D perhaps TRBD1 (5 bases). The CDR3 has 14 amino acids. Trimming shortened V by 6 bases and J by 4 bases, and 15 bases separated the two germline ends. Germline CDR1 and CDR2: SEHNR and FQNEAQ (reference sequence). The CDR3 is CASRPGTGGYGYTF. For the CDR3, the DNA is TGTGCCAGCAGACCAGGGACGGGTGGCTATGGCTACACCTTC.

For the CDR3, the DNA is TGTGCCAGCAGCTTAGCGGCAGGGGTGGCGAACACTGAAGCTTTCTTT. This encodes CASSLAAGVANTEAFF. This rearrangement joins TRBV7-8 to TRBJ1-1, with a tentative D call TRBD1 (6 bases). Trimming removed 0 bases from V and 1 base from J, with 12 bases in between. The germline V gene has CDR1 SGHVS and CDR2 FQNEAQ. The CDR3 length is 16 residues.

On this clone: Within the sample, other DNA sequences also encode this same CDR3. CDR3 DNA sequence: TGTGCCAGCAGTGGAACCGGGAGCTCCTACGAGCAGTACTTC. This encodes CASSGTGSSYEQYF. The chain is built from TRBV28 and TRBJ2-7; D might be TRBD2 (6 bases). This CDR3 region has 14 residues. Germline V gene lookup returns CDR1 MDHEN and CDR2 SYDVKM. Trimming took off 5 bases at V and 0 bases at J, with 11 bases between the two ends. The full variable domain, in which reference TRBV28 and TRBJ2-7 provide the parts outside the CDR3, is DVKVTQSSRYLVKRTGEKVFLECVQDMDHENMFWYRQDPGLGLRLIYFSYDVKMKEKGDIPEGYSVSREKKERFSLILESASTNQTSMYLCASSGTGSSYEQYFGPGTRLTVT.

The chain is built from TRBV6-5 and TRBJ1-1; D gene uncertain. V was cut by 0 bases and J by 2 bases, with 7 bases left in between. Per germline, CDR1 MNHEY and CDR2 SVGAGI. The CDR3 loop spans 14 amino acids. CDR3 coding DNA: TGTGCCAGCAGTTACTCTCCAGACAACACTGAAGCTTTCTTT. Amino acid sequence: CASSYSPDNTEAFF.

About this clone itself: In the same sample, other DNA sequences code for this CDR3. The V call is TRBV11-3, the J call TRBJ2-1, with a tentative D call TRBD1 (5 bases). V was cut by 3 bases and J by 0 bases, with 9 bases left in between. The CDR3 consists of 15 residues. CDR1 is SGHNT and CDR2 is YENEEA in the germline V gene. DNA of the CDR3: TGTGCCAGCAGCTTGGGGCGGAGCTCCTACAATGAGCAGTTCTTC. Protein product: CASSLGRSSYNEQFF.

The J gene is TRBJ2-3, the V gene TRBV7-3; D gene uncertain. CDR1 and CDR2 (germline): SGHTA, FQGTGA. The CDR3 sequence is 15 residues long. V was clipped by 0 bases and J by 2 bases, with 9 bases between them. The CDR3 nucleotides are TGTGCCAGCAGCTTAACCGTCGGTCCCACAGATACGCAGTATTTT. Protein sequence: CASSLTVGPTDTQYF. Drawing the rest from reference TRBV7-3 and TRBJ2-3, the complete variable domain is GAGVSQTPSNKVTEKGKYVELRCDPISGHTALYWYRQSLGQGPEFLIYFQGTGAADDSGLPNDRFFAVRPEGSVSTLKIQRTERGDSAVYLCASSLTVGPTDTQYFGPGTRLTVL.

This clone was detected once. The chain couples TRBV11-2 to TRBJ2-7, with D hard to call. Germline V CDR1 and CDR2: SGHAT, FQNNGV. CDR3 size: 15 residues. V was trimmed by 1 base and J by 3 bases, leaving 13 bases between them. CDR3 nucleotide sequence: TGTGCCAGCAGCTTAGTTGGGTCAGGAGACTACGAGCAGTACTTC. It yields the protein CASSLVGSGDYEQYF.

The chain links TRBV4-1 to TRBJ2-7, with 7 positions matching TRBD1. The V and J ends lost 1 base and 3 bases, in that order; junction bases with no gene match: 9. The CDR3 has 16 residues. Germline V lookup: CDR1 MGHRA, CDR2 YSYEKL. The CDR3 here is CASSQVFGTVIYEQYF. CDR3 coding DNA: TGCGCCAGCAGCCAAGTATTTGGGACAGTGATCTACGAGCAGTACTTC.

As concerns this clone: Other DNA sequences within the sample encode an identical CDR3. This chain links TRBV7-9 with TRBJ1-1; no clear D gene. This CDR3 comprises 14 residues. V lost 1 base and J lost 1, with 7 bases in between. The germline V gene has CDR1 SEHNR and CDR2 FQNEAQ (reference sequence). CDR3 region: CASSLEGWNTEAFF. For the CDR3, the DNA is TGTGCCAGCAGCTTAGAGGGCTGGAACACTGAAGCTTTCTTT.

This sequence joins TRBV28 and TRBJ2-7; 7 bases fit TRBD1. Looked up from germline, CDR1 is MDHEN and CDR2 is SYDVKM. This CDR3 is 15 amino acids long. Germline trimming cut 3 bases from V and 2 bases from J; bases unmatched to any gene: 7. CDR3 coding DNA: TGTGCCAGCAGTTTTTCTTGGGACAGCGCCTACGAGCAGTACTTC. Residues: CASSFSWDSAYEQYF.

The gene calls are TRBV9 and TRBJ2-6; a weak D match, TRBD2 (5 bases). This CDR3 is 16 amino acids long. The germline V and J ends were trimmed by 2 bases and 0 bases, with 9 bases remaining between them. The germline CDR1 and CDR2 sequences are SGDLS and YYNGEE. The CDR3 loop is CASSVHLASGANVLTF. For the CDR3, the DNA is TGTGCCAGCAGCGTGCACCTAGCCTCTGGGGCCAACGTCCTGACTTTC.

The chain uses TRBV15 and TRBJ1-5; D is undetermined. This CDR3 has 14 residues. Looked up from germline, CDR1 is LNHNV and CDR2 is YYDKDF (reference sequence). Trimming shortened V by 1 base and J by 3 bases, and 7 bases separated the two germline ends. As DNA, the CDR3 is TGTGCCACCAGCAGAGCCCAGCTCAATCAGCCCCAGCATTTT. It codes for CATSRAQLNQPQHF.

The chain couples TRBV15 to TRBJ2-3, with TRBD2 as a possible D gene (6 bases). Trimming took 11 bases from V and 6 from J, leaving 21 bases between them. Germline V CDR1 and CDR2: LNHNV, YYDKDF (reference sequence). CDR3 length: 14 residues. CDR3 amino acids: CAAGPPEGWDTQYF. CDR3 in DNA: TGTGCCGCTGGTCCCCCGGAGGGGTGGGATACGCAGTATTTT. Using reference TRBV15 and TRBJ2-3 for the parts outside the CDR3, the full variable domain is DAMVIQNPRYQVTQFGKPVTLSCSQTLNHNVMYWYQQKSSQAPKLLFHYYDKDFNNEADTPDNFQSRRPNTSFCFLDIRSPGLGDTAMYLCAAGPPEGWDTQYFGPGTRLTVL.

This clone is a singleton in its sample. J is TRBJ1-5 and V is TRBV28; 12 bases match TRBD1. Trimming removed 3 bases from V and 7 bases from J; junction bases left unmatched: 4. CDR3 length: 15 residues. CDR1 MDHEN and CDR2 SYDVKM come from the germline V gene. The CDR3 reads CASSLGQGALQPQHF. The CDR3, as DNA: TGTGCCAGCAGTTTGGGACAGGGGGCTCTACAGCCCCAGCATTTT. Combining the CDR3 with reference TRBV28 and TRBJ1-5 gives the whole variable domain DVKVTQSSRYLVKRTGEKVFLECVQDMDHENMFWYRQDPGLGLRLIYFSYDVKMKEKGDIPEGYSVSREKKERFSLILESASTNQTSMYLCASSLGQGALQPQHFGDGTRLSIL.

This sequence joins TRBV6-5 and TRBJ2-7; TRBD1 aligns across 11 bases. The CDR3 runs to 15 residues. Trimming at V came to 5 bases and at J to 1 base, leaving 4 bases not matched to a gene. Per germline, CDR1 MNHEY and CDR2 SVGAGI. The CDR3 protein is CASSGGTGGSYEQYF. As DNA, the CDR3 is TGTGCCAGCAGTGGTGGGACAGGGGGATCCTACGAGCAGTACTTC.

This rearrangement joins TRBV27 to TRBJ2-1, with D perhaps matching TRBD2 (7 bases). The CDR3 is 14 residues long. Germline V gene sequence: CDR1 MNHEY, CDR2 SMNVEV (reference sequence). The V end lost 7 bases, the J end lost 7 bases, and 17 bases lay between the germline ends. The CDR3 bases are TGTGCCAGCACCGAGGGGGGGAGGGGTAATGAGCAGTTCTTC. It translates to CASTEGGRGNEQFF.

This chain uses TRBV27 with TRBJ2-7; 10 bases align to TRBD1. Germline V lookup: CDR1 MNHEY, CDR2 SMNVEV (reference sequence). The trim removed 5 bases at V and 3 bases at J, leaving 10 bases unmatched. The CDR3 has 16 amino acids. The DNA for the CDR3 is TGTGCCAGCAGTCTCTGGGACAGGGGAATTATCTACGAGCAGTACTTC. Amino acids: CASSLWDRGIIYEQYF.

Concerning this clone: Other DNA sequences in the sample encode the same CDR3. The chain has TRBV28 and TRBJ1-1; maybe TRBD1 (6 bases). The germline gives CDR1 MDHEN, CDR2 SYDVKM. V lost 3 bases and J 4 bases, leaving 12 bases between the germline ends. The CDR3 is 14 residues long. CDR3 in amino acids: CASSFRGGATEAFF. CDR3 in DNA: TGTGCCAGCAGTTTCAGGGGAGGTGCCACTGAAGCTTTCTTT.